This entry features one T cell receptor beta chain sequence. This sample is drawn from a study of blood T cell repertoires in COVID-19. Study-wide background: Donors in the United States, Italy and Spain gave samples during acute or convalescent COVID-19. In each case, the material was cDNA or gDNA derived from T cells, B-cell-depleted T cells, or PBMCs.

Germline V CDR1 and CDR2: MGHDK, SYGVNS. The CDR3 contains 14 residues. V gave up 3 bases and J gave up 2 bases; unmatched junction bases: 4. Source study methods: Amplification with reference gene primers provided the estimates of nucleated cell counts. Libraries were prepared by immunoSEQ multiplex PCR; TCRdb keeps only in-frame clonotypes and omits some of them. V and J calls and clone size come straight from that table; D and trimming were deduced from the DNA. The sample holds fewer than 250,000 clones, roughly 80% seen once. The sample comprised peripheral blood. The receptor was derived from a woman between 45 and 65 years old with acute or convalescent COVID-19. The J gene is TRBJ2-7, the V gene TRBV25-1, with TRBD1 identical over 7 bases. In nucleotides, the CDR3 is TGTGCCAGCAGTGATTCAGGGGGAACCTACGAGCAGTACTTC. Its protein is CASSDSGGTYEQYF.